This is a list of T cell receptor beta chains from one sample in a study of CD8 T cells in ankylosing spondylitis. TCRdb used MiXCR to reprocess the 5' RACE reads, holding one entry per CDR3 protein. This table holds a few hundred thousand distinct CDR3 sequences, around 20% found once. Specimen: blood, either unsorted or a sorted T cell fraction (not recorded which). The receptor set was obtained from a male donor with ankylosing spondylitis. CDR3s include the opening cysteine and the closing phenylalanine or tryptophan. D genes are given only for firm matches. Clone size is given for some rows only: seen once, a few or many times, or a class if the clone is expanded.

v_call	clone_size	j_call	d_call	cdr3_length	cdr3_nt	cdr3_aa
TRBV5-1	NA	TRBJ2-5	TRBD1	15	TGCGCCAGCAGCGCGACAGGGGACGACCAAGAGACCCAGTACTTC	CASSATGDDQETQYF
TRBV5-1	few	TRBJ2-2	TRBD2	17	TGCGCCAGCAGCTTGACGAGGACTAGCGGTAACACCGGGGAGCTGTTTTTT	CASSLTRTSGNTGELFF
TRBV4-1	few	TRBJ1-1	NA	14	TGCGCCAGCAGCCAAGACTCCGAGGGGAAGCGGACTTTCTTT	CASSQDSEGKRTFF
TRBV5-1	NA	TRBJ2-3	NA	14	TGCGCCAGCAGCCTTCGACTAGAGGCAGATACGCAGTATTTT	CASSLRLEADTQYF
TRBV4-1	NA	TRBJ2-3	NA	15	TGCGCCAGCAGCCAAAAATCCGGGACTCAAGGTTCGCAGTATTTT	CASSQKSGTQGSQYF
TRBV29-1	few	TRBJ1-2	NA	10	TGCAGCGTTGAAGAAGAGGGCTACACCTTC	CSVEEEGYTF
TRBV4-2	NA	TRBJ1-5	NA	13	TGTGCCAGCAGCCAAGAGGGGGGGCGGCCCCAGCATTTT	CASSQEGGRPQHF
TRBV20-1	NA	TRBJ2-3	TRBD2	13	TGCAGTGCTAGCGGGAGGTTTGCAGATACGCAGTATTTT	CSASGRFADTQYF
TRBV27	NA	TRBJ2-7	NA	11	TGTGCCAGCAGTAAGGGTTACGAGCAGTACTTC	CASSKGYEQYF
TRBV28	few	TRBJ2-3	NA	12	TGTGCCAGCAGTATCATCACAGATACGCAGTATTTT	CASSIITDTQYF
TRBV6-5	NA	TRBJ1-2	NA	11	TGTGCCAGCAAGAACCCCGCTGGCTACACCTTC	CASKNPAGYTF
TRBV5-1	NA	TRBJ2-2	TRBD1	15	TGCGCCAGCAGCAAGGACAGGGGATACACCGGGGAGCTGTTTTTT	CASSKDRGYTGELFF
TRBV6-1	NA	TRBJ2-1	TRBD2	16	TGTGCCAGCAGGATAAGCGGGAGGGCCTCCTACAATGAGCAGTTCTTC	CASRISGRASYNEQFF
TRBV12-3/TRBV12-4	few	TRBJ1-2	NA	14	TGTGCCAGCAGTTTAAAGGGGGTTAACTATGGCTACACCTTC	CASSLKGVNYGYTF
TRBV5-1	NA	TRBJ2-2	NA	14	TGCGCCAGCAGCTTGAGCATCACCACCGGGGAGCTGTTTTTT	CASSLSITTGELFF
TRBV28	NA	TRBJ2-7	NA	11	TGTGCCAGCAGAGTCGAGGGCGAGCAGTACTTC	CASRVEGEQYF
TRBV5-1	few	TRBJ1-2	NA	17	TGCGCCAGCAGCTTGGCCGGGACTGAGTCTGACTCGTATGGCTACACCTTC	CASSLAGTESDSYGYTF
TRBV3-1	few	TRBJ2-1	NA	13	TGTGCCAGCGGGGCTCCCTACTACAATGAGCAGTTCTTC	CASGAPYYNEQFF
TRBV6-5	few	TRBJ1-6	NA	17	TGTGCCAGCAGTTACTCGAGGAGGGGACTGCGGAATTCACCCCTCCACTTT	CASSYSRRGLRNSPLHF
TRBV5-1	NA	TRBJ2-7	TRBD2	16	TGCGCCAGCAGCTTGCTGGGTGGCGGGAGTATTTACGAGCAGTACTTC	CASSLLGGGSIYEQYF
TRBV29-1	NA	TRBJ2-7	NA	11	TGCAGCGGCGGCAACTACTACGAGCAGTACTTC	CSGGNYYEQYF
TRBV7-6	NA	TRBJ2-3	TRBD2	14	TGTGCCAGCGGGGCGGGAGGGCACACAGATACGCAGTATTTT	CASGAGGHTDTQYF
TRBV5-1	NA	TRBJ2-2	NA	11	TGCGCCAGCAAATTCACCGGGGAGCTGTTTTTT	CASKFTGELFF
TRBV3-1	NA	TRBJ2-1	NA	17	TGTGCCAGCAGCCCCCCGAGGCTAGAGGGTTGGTACAATGAGCAGTTCTTC	CASSPPRLEGWYNEQFF
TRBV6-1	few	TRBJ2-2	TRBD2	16	TGTGCCAGCAGCACGACTAGCGGGAGGGTTTCCGGGGAGCTGTTTTTT	CASSTTSGRVSGELFF
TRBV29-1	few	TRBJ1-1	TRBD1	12	TGCAGCGAGACAGGGTTGAACACTGAAGCTTTCTTT	CSETGLNTEAFF
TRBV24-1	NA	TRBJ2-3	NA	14	TGTGCCACCAGTGATGGGGTCAGGGCAGATACGCAGTATTTT	CATSDGVRADTQYF
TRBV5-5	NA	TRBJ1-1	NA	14	TGTGCCAGCACCCGCTGGGCCATGAACACTGAAGCTTTCTTT	CASTRWAMNTEAFF
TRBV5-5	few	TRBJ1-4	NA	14	TGTGCCAGCAGCTCGTGGATACTTAATGAAAAACTGTTTTTT	CASSSWILNEKLFF
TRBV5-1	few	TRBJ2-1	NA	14	TGCGCCAGCAGCTTGGCGCCAGGGGTTACTGAGCAGTTCTTC	CASSLAPGVTEQFF
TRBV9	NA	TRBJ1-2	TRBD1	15	TGTGCCAGCAGCGTTCAGGGGGGTATTGGCTATGGCTACACCTTC	CASSVQGGIGYGYTF
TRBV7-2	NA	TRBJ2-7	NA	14	TGTGCCAGCAGCTTAGTGGGCCTAGCTGGCGAGCAGTACTTC	CASSLVGLAGEQYF
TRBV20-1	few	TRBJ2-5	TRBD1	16	TGCAGTGCTAGAGATCATTCTAGGGGGCCTGGGGAGACCCAGTACTTC	CSARDHSRGPGETQYF
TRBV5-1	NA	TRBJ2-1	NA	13	TGCGCCAGCACTCCGTTAGACTACAATGAGCAGTTCTTC	CASTPLDYNEQFF
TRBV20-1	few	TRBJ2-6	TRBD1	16	TGCAGTGCTACGACAGGGGGCGCTTCTGGGGCCAACGTCCTGACTTTC	CSATTGGASGANVLTF
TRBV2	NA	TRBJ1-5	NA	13	TGTGCCAGCAATCTACAGGGAGGTCAGCCCCAGCATTTT	CASNLQGGQPQHF
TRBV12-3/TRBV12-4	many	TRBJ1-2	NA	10	TGTGCCAGCGGCCGATATGGCTACACCTTC	CASGRYGYTF
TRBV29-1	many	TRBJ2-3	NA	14	TGCAGCGGCCGTGGAGAGGGGTTCACAGATACGCAGTATTTT	CSGRGEGFTDTQYF
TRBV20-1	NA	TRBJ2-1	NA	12	TGCAGTGCTAGAATCTGGTACAATGAGCAGTTCTTC	CSARIWYNEQFF
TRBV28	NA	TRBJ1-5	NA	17	TGTGCCAGCAGTTTATACCCCACAGTCCTTAGCAATCAGCCCCAGCATTTT	CASSLYPTVLSNQPQHF
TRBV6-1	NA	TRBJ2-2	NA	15	TGTGCCAGCAGTCGAAAGGTCGGGGGAACCGGGGAGCTGTTTTTT	CASSRKVGGTGELFF
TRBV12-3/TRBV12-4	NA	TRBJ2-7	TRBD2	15	TGTGCCAGCACCCGTTCAGCGGGAGGGCACTACGAGCAGTACTTC	CASTRSAGGHYEQYF
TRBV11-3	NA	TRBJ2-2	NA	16	TGTGCCAGCAGCTCACGCCCTAGCTTGGGGACCGGGGAGCTGTTTTTT	CASSSRPSLGTGELFF
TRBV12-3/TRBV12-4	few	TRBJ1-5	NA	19	TGTGCCAGCTCCTCGGACTCAAATTGGGGGCAGGGACGCAGTCAGCCCCAGCATTTT	CASSSDSNWGQGRSQPQHF
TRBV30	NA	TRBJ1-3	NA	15	TGTGCCTGGAGCGCGAAGGTGGGCCCCCGAAACACCATATATTTT	CAWSAKVGPRNTIYF
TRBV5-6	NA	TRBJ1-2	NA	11	TGTGCCAGCAGAGGGGGTCGAGGCTACACCTTC	CASRGGRGYTF
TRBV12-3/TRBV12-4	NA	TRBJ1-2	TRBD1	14	TGTGCCAGCAGTCCGGGACAGTTAAACTATGGCTACACCTTC	CASSPGQLNYGYTF
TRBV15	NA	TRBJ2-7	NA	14	TGTGCCACCAGCAGAGAACCTCCGGGTAACGAGCAGTACTTC	CATSREPPGNEQYF
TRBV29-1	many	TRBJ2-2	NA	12	TGCAGCCAACAGGGGAACACCGGGGAGCTGTTTTTT	CSQQGNTGELFF
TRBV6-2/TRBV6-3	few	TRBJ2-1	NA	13	TGTGCCATAGGACGTAGCTCCTACAATGAGCAGTTCTTC	CAIGRSSYNEQFF
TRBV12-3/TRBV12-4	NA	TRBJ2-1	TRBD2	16	TGTGCCAGCAGCTACAGGGTTGCTAGCGGGGACAATGAGCAGTTCTTC	CASSYRVASGDNEQFF